What follows are 32 T cell receptor beta chains derived from one specimen sequenced in a study of T cell responses to AZD1222 COVID-19 vaccine. TCRdb's table, derived via immunoSEQ multiplex PCR, lists solely in-frame clones and lacks some. The table records some 200,000 clones, around 93% of them present only once. Specimen: peripheral blood, collected 28 days after the second AZD1222 dose. The receptor source for this set is an adult who received the AZD1222 COVID-19 vaccine.

Notes on this clone: Other DNA sequences within the sample encode an identical CDR3. The chain joins TRBV5-6 to TRBJ1-1; D not certain. CDR1 and CDR2 (germline): SGHDT, YYEEEE. V lost 4 bases, J lost 1 base, and 2 bases lay in between. The CDR3 is 11 amino acids. The CDR3 DNA reads as TGTGCCAGCAGCGGGAACACTGAAGCTTTCTTT. Translated: CASSGNTEAFF.

The sample holds a few counts of this clone. This chain connects TRBV28 to TRBJ1-5; the D gene is possibly TRBD1 (5 bases). The V end lost 3 bases, the J end lost 3 bases, and 15 bases lay between the germline ends. This CDR3 has 16 amino acids. The germline gives CDR1 MDHEN, CDR2 SYDVKM. The CDR3 protein is CASSFPGQGFNQPQHF. CDR3 sequence (DNA): TGTGCCAGCAGTTTCCCCGGTCAGGGCTTCAATCAGCCCCAGCATTTT.

This clone was picked up one time. The chain links TRBV4-2 to TRBJ1-2; no firm D call. Looked up from germline, CDR1 is LGHNA and CDR2 is YNFKEQ. Trimming took off 1 base at V and 4 bases at J, with 10 bases between the two ends. This CDR3 is built from 14 residues. The CDR3 bases are TGTGCCAGCAGCCAAGCGGACGGCGGCTATGGCTACACCTTC. It codes for CASSQADGGYGYTF.

V usage is TRBV6-2 or TRBV6-3 and J usage is TRBJ1-5; maybe TRBD1 (5 bases). Germline CDR1 reads MNHEY; CDR2 reads SVGEGT. The CDR3 covers 14 residues. Trimming stripped 5 bases from V and 5 bases from J, with 13 bases between. CDR3 nucleotides: TGTGCCAGCAGTCAAACAGGTATCGATCAGCCCCAGCATTTT. Its protein product is CASSQTGIDQPQHF.

The genes are TRBV28 and TRBJ2-7; no firm D call. Trimming shortened V by 7 bases and J by 1 base, and 11 bases separated the two germline ends. This CDR3 comprises 13 residues. Germline lookup yields CDR1 MDHEN and CDR2 SYDVKM. The CDR3 loop is CASTPGDSYEQYF. In nucleotides, the CDR3 is TGTGCCAGCACCCCTGGGGATTCCTACGAGCAGTACTTC. The complete variable domain, with remaining parts taken from reference TRBV28 and TRBJ2-7, reads DVKVTQSSRYLVKRTGEKVFLECVQDMDHENMFWYRQDPGLGLRLIYFSYDVKMKEKGDIPEGYSVSREKKERFSLILESASTNQTSMYLCASTPGDSYEQYFGPGTRLTVT.

The V and J genes are TRBV3-1 (or the pseudogene TRBV3-2) and TRBJ2-1; a possible D gene is TRBD2 (7 bases). The V end was cut by 3 bases, the J end by 9 bases, with 15 bases between. Per germline, CDR1 LGHDT and CDR2 YNNKEL (reference sequence). The CDR3 has 14 amino acids. CDR3 DNA sequence: TGTGCCAGCAGCCAGACCGGGGGGCGCCGTGAGCAGTTCTTC. Translation: CASSQTGGRREQFF.

V and J are TRBV5-6 and TRBJ2-1; maybe TRBD2 (6 bases). This CDR3 region has 15 residues. Germline V CDR1 and CDR2: SGHDT, YYEEEE. V shed 2 bases and J shed 5 bases, with 14 bases lying between them. The CDR3 DNA reads as TGTGCCAGCAGCTTCCTTAGCGGAGGACACAATGAGCAGTTCTTC. Its protein is CASSFLSGGHNEQFF.

The CDR3 reads CASSSPGQAGGYTF. The CDR3 DNA reads TGTGCCAGCAGCTCCCCGGGACAGGCAGGTGGCTACACCTTC. This chain connects TRBV7-3 to TRBJ1-2; 8 bases line up with TRBD1. The V gene end was trimmed by 4 bases and the J gene end by 7 bases; junction bases not matched to a gene: 8. Germline CDR1 is SGHTA and CDR2 is FQGTGA. This CDR3 spans 14 amino acids.

The chain combines TRBV6-2 or TRBV6-3 with TRBJ2-7, with 7 bases identical to TRBD1. Per germline, CDR1 MNHEY and CDR2 SVGEGT. The CDR3 consists of 14 residues. V was clipped by 5 bases and J by 6 bases; unmatched bases: 10. The CDR3 region has the DNA TGTGCCAGCAGTACTACAGGGGTGAAGGGCGAGCAGTACTTC. Translated: CASSTTGVKGEQYF.

The V call is TRBV3-1 (or the pseudogene TRBV3-2), the J call TRBJ2-7; D is ambiguous. The germline CDR1 and CDR2 sequences are LGHDT and YNNKEL (reference sequence). The CDR3 consists of 16 residues. V lost 1 base and J 2 bases, leaving 15 bases between the germline ends. The CDR3 reads CASSQGPSPATYEQYF. The CDR3 nucleotides are TGTGCCAGCAGCCAAGGTCCTTCTCCGGCGACCTACGAGCAGTACTTC.

The CDR3 is CASTPSGGRETQYF. CDR3 DNA sequence: TGTGCCAGCACCCCTTCCGGGGGGCGAGAGACCCAGTACTTC. The chain has TRBV9 and TRBJ2-5; tentatively, D is TRBD2 (7 bases). Trimming stripped 6 bases from V and 4 bases from J, with 16 bases between. The V gene's germline CDR1 is SGDLS and CDR2 YYNGEE. The CDR3 is 14 residues long.

This rearrangement joins TRBV3-1 (or the pseudogene TRBV3-2) to TRBJ1-4, with 9 bases that match TRBD1. V was clipped by 2 bases and J by 15 bases; unmatched bases: 10. This CDR3 region has 14 residues. Germline V gives CDR1 LGHDT, CDR2 YNNKEL (reference sequence). The CDR3 loop is CASSQRSPGQGMFF. The CDR3 bases are TGTGCCAGCAGCCAACGAAGTCCGGGACAGGGTATGTTTTTT.

This clone was found a few times. Other DNA sequences within the sample encode an identical CDR3. V usage is TRBV12-3 or TRBV12-4 and J usage is TRBJ1-3, with D unclear. Trimming took off 8 bases at V and 0 bases at J, with 8 bases between the two ends. This CDR3 contains 13 residues. CDR3 residues: CASRRSSGNTIYF. As DNA, the CDR3 is TGTGCCAGCCGAAGGAGCTCTGGAAACACCATATATTTT.

V usage is TRBV5-1 and J usage is TRBJ2-1; 7 nucleotides agree with TRBD1. There are 14 residues in the CDR3. V gave up 4 bases and J gave up 3 bases; unmatched junction bases: 4. Germline CDR1 and CDR2: SGHRS and YFSETQ. The CDR3 DNA is TGCGCCAGCAGCGCCGGACAGGTCTACAATGAGCAGTTCTTC. Amino acids: CASSAGQVYNEQFF.

The chain recombines TRBV2 with TRBJ1-5; 10 bases map to TRBD1. V shed 6 bases, J shed 6 bases, and the junction held 2 bases outside the gene matches. The V gene's germline CDR1 is SNHLY and CDR2 FYNNEI. The CDR3 covers 13 residues. The CDR3 protein is CASRTGGVQPQHF. The CDR3 DNA sequence: TGTGCCAGCAGGACAGGGGGCGTTCAGCCCCAGCATTTT.

The rearrangement joins TRBV3-1 (or the pseudogene TRBV3-2) to TRBJ2-3; no definite D call. The V end lost 3 bases, the J end lost 6 bases, and 19 bases lay between the germline ends. CDR1 is LGHDT and CDR2 is YNNKEL in the germline V gene (reference sequence). This CDR3 spans 16 amino acids. The CDR3 region is CASSQAKSQMGDTQYF. CDR3 nucleotides: TGTGCCAGCAGCCAGGCAAAGTCACAGATGGGGGATACGCAGTATTTT.

The chain recombines TRBV11-3 with TRBJ2-2, with D unresolved. The V end lost 4 bases, the J end lost 2 bases, and 5 bases lay between the germline ends. The CDR3 is made up of 13 amino acids. Per germline, CDR1 SGHNT and CDR2 YENEEA. CDR3: CASSSLNTGELFF. CDR3 bases: TGTGCCAGCAGCTCATTAAACACCGGGGAGCTGTTTTTT. The variable domain in full, with the rest retrieved from reference TRBV11-3 and TRBJ2-2, is EAGVVQSPRYKIIEKKQPVAFWCNPISGHNTLYWYLQNLGQGPELLIRYENEEAVDDSQLPKDRFSAERLKGVDSTLKIQPAELGDSAVYLCASSSLNTGELFFGEGSRLTVL.

The chain links TRBV15 to TRBJ1-3; D remains unclear. The V end lost 0 bases, the J end lost 4 bases, and 7 bases lay between the germline ends. Germline CDR1 and CDR2: LNHNV and YYDKDF (reference sequence). This CDR3 comprises 14 residues. The DNA of the CDR3 is TGTGCCACCAGCAGAGATTTATCCGGAAACACCATATATTTT. Translating gives CATSRDLSGNTIYF.

The J gene is TRBJ2-5, the V gene TRBV7-2; D may be TRBD1 (6 bases). This CDR3 has 14 amino acids. The V end was cut by 1 base, the J end by 4 bases, with 10 bases between. Germline V lookup: CDR1 SGHTA, CDR2 FQGNSA. CDR3 bases: TGTGCCAGCAGCTTAGAGGGGACACCAGAGACCCAGTACTTC. It translates to CASSLEGTPETQYF.

This clone appeared once. This chain connects TRBV7-8 to TRBJ1-2; D unresolved. Trimming stripped 0 bases from V and 4 bases from J, with 9 bases between. This CDR3 comprises 14 residues. CDR1 is SGHVS, CDR2 FQNEAQ, per germline. CDR3 in amino acids: CASSLASPGYGYTF. The CDR3 DNA is TGTGCCAGCAGCTTAGCGTCACCGGGCTATGGCTACACCTTC.

This clone is a singleton in its sample. The V and J genes are TRBV4-3 and TRBJ2-3, with D possibly matching TRBD1 (8 bases). The germline V gene has CDR1 LGHNA and CDR2 YSLEER. Between the trimmed V and J ends, which lost 1 base and 6 bases, there was a span of 14 bases. CDR3 length: 15 amino acids. The CDR3, as DNA: TGCGCCAGCAGCCAAGGACTAGCAGGGGGCGATACGCAGTATTTT. It encodes CASSQGLAGGDTQYF.

The chain recombines TRBV7-2 with TRBJ1-5, with D perhaps TRBD1 (5 bases). The CDR3 spans 15 residues. From germline, CDR1 is SGHTA and CDR2 FQGNSA. V gave up 2 bases and J gave up 4 bases, with 12 bases separating them. CDR3: CASSLTGGGNQPQHF. In DNA form, the CDR3 reads TGTGCCAGCAGCTTAACCGGGGGGGGAAATCAGCCCCAGCATTTT.

The chain recombines TRBV12-3 or TRBV12-4 with TRBJ2-7, with TRBD2 matching over 7 bases. The CDR3 is made up of 13 amino acids. V shed 8 bases and J 2 bases; nucleotides not matched to a gene: 6. The CDR3 bases are TGTGCCAGCGGGAGGGAGCCGACCTACGAGCAGTACTTC. Protein sequence: CASGREPTYEQYF.

The chain combines TRBV9 with TRBJ1-3, with D hard to call. The CDR3 runs to 14 residues. Trimming pared 3 bases from V and 2 bases from J, leaving 9 bases between. CDR1 SGDLS and CDR2 YYNGEE come from the germline V gene. The chain's CDR3 is CASSARYPGNTIYF. The CDR3 DNA sequence: TGTGCCAGCAGCGCCAGGTATCCTGGAAACACCATATATTTT. Together with reference TRBV9 and TRBJ1-3, the CDR3 gives the full variable domain: DSGVTQTPKHLITATGQRVTLRCSPRSGDLSVYWYQQSLDQGLQFLIQYYNGEERAKGNILERFSAQQFPDLHSELNLSSLELGDSALYFCASSARYPGNTIYFGEGSWLTVV.

The chain couples TRBV7-9 to TRBJ1-1, with D uncertain. V lost 1 base and J 3 bases, leaving 9 bases between the germline ends. The CDR3 is 14 residues long. In germline, CDR1 is SEHNR, CDR2 FQNEAQ (reference sequence). For the CDR3, the DNA is TGTGCCAGCAGCTTAGTTGGAGAACACACTGAAGCTTTCTTT. Its translation is CASSLVGEHTEAFF.

The genes are TRBV7-8 and TRBJ2-7; 8 positions match TRBD1. CDR3 size: 15 residues. Germline lookup yields CDR1 SGHVS and CDR2 FQNEAQ. V shed 4 bases, J shed 0 bases, and the junction held 5 bases outside the gene matches. Here the CDR3 DNA reads TGTGCCAGCAGCTACGGGACAGGTACCTCCTACGAGCAGTACTTC. It yields the protein CASSYGTGTSYEQYF.

The rearrangement uses TRBV12-3 or TRBV12-4 and TRBJ1-2; D not certain. The CDR3 spans 13 residues. The V end lost 1 base, the J end lost 2 bases, and 5 bases lay between the germline ends. In DNA, the CDR3 is TGTGCCAGCAGTTTAGTACAGAACTATGGCTACACCTTC. It translates to CASSLVQNYGYTF.

The chain employs TRBV14 and TRBJ2-1; no clear D. V dropped 1 base and J dropped 8 bases, with 3 bases sitting between them. Germline V gives CDR1 SGHDN, CDR2 FVKESK. This CDR3 contains 11 residues. CDR3 in DNA: TGTGCCAGCAGCCAAGCCTATGAGCAGTTCTTC. Its translation is CASSQAYEQFF.

The V gene is TRBV9, the J gene TRBJ1-2; the match to TRBD1 covers 10 bases. V was clipped by 3 bases and J by 8 bases; unmatched bases: 16. In germline, CDR1 is SGDLS, CDR2 YYNGEE. This CDR3 has 17 residues. The CDR3 DNA reads as TGTGCCAGCAGCGGACCGGGACAGGGGCACCCTCCGGGCGGCTACACCTTC. Its protein product is CASSGPGQGHPPGGYTF.

This clone was detected once. This chain joins TRBV6-2 or TRBV6-3 and TRBJ2-3; 7 positions agree with TRBD1. J lost 0 bases, V lost 5 bases, and 5 bases had no gene match. Looked up from germline, CDR1 is MNHEY and CDR2 is SVGEGT. This CDR3 is 15 amino acids long. In DNA, the CDR3 is TGTGCCAGCAGTCTACAGGGGTCTAGCACAGATACGCAGTATTTT. Translating it yields CASSLQGSSTDTQYF.

J is TRBJ1-6 and V is TRBV9, with D possibly TRBD1 on 5 matching bases. Germline assignment: CDR1 SGDLS and CDR2 YYNGEE. Trimming pared 5 bases from V and 0 bases from J, leaving 15 bases between. The CDR3 sequence is 17 residues long. CDR3 DNA sequence: TGTGCCAGCAGAGGGGAGGAGAGGAGCTCCTATAATTCACCCCTCCACTTT. It is translated as CASRGEERSSYNSPLHF.

The chain joins TRBV5-1 to TRBJ1-5; 9 nucleotides align to TRBD1. V was clipped by 5 bases and J by 3 bases; unmatched bases: 6. CDR3 length: 15 residues. From germline, CDR1 is SGHRS and CDR2 YFSETQ. CDR3 region: CASRLGQGTNQPQHF. The CDR3 DNA reads TGCGCCAGCAGGCTGGGACAGGGCACCAATCAGCCCCAGCATTTT.